The source of this TCR beta chain is a study of T cells after yellow fever vaccination. The wider study: Researchers used SMART-Seq v4 Ultra Low Input to prepare fractions that had low cell numbers. General observations from the study: A secondary response was less intense yet reached its peak sooner, at day 5 versus 15. Most clones from primary vaccination were detected again post-booster (roughly 96% CD4, more than 85% CD8).

Ten or more counts support this clonotype. Its specificity is unknown. 5'RACE template switching generated TCR cDNA, adding a universal primer site and UMIs. Via MiXCR, TCRdb re-called the 5' RACE reads, giving one row per CDR3 protein. The sample lists 150,000 to 200,000 distinct CDR3 sequences, approximately 10% seen once, with 36% in the top ten. Sequencing used CD8+ T cells sorted from PBMCs, obtained 15 days after the yellow fever booster vaccination. This clonotype was obtained from a man younger than 35 who received the YFV17D yellow fever vaccine.

CDR3 sequence reads: CASSERQGISEKLFF. DNA of the CDR3: TGTGCCAGCAGCGAAAGACAGGGGATAAGTGAAAAACTGTTTTTT. The rearrangement joins TRBV9 to TRBJ1-4; TRBD1 matches 8 bases. With 3 bases clipped from V and 7 bases from J, the junction kept 8 bases outside the gene matches. The CDR3 is made up of 15 amino acids. CDR1 is SGDLS, CDR2 YYNGEE, per germline.